What follows describes a single T cell receptor (beta chain). This sample was taken from a study of blood T cell repertoires in COVID-19. Study-wide context: Donors in the United States, Italy and Spain gave samples during acute or convalescent COVID-19. The cDNA or gDNA used as material had been derived from T cells, B-cell-depleted T cells, or PBMCs.

Recruits, aged roughly 18 to 95 years, lived in 24 US areas. Participant reports of clinical history set cohort assignment. The repertoire was sequenced with immunoSEQ multiplex PCR; TCRdb's copy has only in-frame clones and lacks some. Of under 350,000 clones in the sample, just over 85% are singletons; the top ten hold around 4.5%. This sequence was found in a woman aged 40 to 55 with acute COVID-19. The sample taken for sequencing was PBMCs or T cells enriched from blood (not recorded which).

The CDR3 coding sequence is TGTGCCAGCAGCCCTCAAACCGCCCCCCCCGGGTCCCATCGGTACACCGGGGAGCTGTTTTTT. Protein product: CASSPQTAPPGSHRYTGELFF. The rearrangement links TRBV7-6 to TRBJ2-2; D unresolved. The V gene lost 5 bases and the J gene lost 3 bases, with 31 bases spanning the gap. Germline assignment: CDR1 SGHVS and CDR2 FNYEAQ. The CDR3 covers 21 residues.